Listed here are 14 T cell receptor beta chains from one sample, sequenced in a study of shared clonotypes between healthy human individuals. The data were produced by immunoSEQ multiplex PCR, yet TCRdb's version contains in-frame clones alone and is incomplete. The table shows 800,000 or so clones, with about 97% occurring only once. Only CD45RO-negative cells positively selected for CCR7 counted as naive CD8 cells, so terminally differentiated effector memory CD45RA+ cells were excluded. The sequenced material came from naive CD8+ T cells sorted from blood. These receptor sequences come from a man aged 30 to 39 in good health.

The CDR3 protein is CASSPPAGVSYEQYF. In nucleotides, the CDR3 is TGTGCCAGCAGCCCCCCAGCGGGAGTCTCCTACGAGCAGTACTTC. The chain has TRBV11-2 and TRBJ2-7, with 8 positions matching TRBD2. The germline V gene encodes CDR1 SGHAT and CDR2 FQNNGV. This CDR3 is built from 15 residues. V lost 5 bases to trimming and J lost 0 bases; unmatched junction nucleotides: 6.

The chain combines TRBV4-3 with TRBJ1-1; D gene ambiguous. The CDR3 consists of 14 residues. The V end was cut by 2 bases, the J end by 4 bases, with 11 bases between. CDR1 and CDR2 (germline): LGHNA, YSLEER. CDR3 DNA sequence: TGCGCCAGCAGCCAATCGGGAGATGGCACTGAAGCTTTCTTT. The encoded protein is CASSQSGDGTEAFF.

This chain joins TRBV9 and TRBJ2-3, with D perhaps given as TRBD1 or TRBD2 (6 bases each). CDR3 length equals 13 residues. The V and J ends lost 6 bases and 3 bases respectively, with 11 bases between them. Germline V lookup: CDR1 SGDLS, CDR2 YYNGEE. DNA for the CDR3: TGTGCCAGCAACGGCGGGACAACAGATACGCAGTATTTT. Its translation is CASNGGTTDTQYF.

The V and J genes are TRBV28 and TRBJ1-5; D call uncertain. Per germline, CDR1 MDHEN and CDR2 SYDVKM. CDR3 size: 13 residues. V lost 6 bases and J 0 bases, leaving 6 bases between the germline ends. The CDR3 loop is CASRKYSNQPQHF. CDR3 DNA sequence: TGTGCCAGCAGGAAGTATAGCAATCAGCCCCAGCATTTT.

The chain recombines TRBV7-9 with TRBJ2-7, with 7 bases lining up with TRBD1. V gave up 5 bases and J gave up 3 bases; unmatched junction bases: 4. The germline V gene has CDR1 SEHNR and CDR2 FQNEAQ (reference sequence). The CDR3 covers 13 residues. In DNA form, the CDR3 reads TGTGCCAGCAGCCGGGACAGCCACTACGAGCAGTACTTC. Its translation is CASSRDSHYEQYF.

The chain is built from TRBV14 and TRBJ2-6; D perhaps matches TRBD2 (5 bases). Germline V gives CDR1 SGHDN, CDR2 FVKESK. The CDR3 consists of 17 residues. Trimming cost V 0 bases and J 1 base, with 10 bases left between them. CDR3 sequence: CASSQEGVPSGANVLTF. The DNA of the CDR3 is TGTGCCAGCAGCCAAGAGGGAGTCCCATCTGGGGCCAACGTCCTGACTTTC.

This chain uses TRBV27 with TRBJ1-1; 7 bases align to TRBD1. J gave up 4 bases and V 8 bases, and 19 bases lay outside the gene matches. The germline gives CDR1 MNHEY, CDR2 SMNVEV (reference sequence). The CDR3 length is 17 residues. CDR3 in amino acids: CASSDRDPATSGTEAFF. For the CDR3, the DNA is TGTGCCAGCTCAGACAGGGACCCGGCCACGAGCGGCACTGAAGCTTTCTTT.

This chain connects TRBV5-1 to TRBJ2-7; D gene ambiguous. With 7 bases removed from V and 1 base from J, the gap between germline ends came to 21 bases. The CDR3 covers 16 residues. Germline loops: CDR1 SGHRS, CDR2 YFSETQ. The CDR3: CASSVGTTIKSYEQYF. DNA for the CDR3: TGCGCCAGCTCAGTGGGAACCACGATTAAGTCCTACGAGCAGTACTTC.

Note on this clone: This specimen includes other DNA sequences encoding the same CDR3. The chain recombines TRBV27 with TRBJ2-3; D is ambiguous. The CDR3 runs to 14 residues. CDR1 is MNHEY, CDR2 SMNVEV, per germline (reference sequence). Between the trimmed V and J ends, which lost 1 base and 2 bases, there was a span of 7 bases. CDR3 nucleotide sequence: TGTGCCAGCAGTTTATTGGGGAACACAGATACGCAGTATTTT. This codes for CASSLLGNTDTQYF.

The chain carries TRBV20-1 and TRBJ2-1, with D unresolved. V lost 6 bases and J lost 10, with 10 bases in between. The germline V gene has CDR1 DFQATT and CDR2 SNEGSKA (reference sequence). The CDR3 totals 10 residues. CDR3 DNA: TGCAGTGCCAGAAAGCACGAGCAGTTCTTC. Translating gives CSARKHEQFF.

The CDR3 is CASYLGQGPYEQYF. As DNA, the CDR3 is TGTGCCAGCTATCTAGGACAGGGTCCCTACGAGCAGTACTTC. The chain uses TRBV2 and TRBJ2-7; 8 nucleotides line up with TRBD1. Trimming cost V 8 bases and J 2 bases; bases outside gene matches: 8. This CDR3 contains 14 residues. Germline values: CDR1 SNHLY, CDR2 FYNNEI. The complete variable domain, with remaining parts taken from reference TRBV2 and TRBJ2-7, reads EPEVTQTPSHQVTQMGQEVILRCVPISNHLYFYWYRQILGQKVEFLVSFYNNEISEKSEIFDDQFSVERPDGSNFTLKIRSTKLEDSAMYFCASYLGQGPYEQYFGPGTRLTVT.

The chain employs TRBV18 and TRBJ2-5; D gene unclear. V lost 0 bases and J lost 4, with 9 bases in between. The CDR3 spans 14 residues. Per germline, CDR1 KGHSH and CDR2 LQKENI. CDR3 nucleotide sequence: TGTGCCAGCTCACCACCGGAGCGTAGAGAGACCCAGTACTTC. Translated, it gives CASSPPERRETQYF.

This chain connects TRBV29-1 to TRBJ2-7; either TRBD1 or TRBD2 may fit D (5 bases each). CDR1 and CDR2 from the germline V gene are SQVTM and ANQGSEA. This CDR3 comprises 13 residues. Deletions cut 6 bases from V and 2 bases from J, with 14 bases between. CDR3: CSVYEGRAYEQYF. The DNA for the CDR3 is TGCAGCGTATACGAGGGCAGGGCCTACGAGCAGTACTTC.

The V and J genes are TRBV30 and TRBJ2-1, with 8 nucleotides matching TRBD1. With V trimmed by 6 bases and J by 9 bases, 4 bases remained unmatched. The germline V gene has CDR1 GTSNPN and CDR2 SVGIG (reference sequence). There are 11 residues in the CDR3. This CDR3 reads CACQQGGEQFF. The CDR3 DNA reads TGTGCCTGTCAACAGGGGGGTGAGCAGTTCTTC.